These 28 T cell receptor beta chains originate from one sample sequenced in a study of chemoradiotherapy in HPV16-positive cancers (dated by TCRdb to 2022 to 2024). Library construction relied on the immunoSEQ multiplex PCR assay. This is the immuneACCESS table as TCRdb keeps it, with only in-frame sequences that have V and J called. A part of the clones is gone; compared with another copy, unresolved V genes explain less than half, and the rest is unexplained. For this sample there are tens of thousands of clones; 84% appear just once. The ten largest clones represent around 5.1% of the sample. The material sequenced was blood, taken from a patient who underwent chemoradiotherapy. The receptors derive from a human donor with HPV-associated anogenital cancer.

The V gene is TRBV25-1, the J gene TRBJ2-5; D is perhaps TRBD1 or TRBD2 (6 bases each). This CDR3 contains 17 residues. Trimming took 1 base from V and 4 from J, leaving 19 bases between them. Germline-derived CDR1 and CDR2 are MGHDK and SYGVNS. This CDR3 reads CASSESIRRGYVETQYF. CDR3 DNA sequence: TGTGCCAGCAGTGAATCTATAAGGAGGGGGTACGTAGAGACCCAGTACTTC.

This chain joins TRBV28 and TRBJ2-1; D may be TRBD2 (5 bases). CDR1 is MDHEN and CDR2 is SYDVKM in the germline V gene. V was shortened by 2 bases and J by 6 bases, with 11 bases between the two germline ends. CDR3 size: 14 residues. This CDR3 reads CASSLAGGFNEQFF. The CDR3 coding sequence is TGTGCCAGCAGTTTAGCCGGCGGGTTCAATGAGCAGTTCTTC.

This clone was detected only a few times. The chain combines TRBV2 with TRBJ1-5; TRBD1 is a possible D gene (6 bases). This CDR3 spans 15 amino acids. The V end lost 2 bases, the J end lost 3 bases, and 11 bases lay between the germline ends. Germline V gene data show CDR1 as SNHLY and CDR2 as FYNNEI. This chain's CDR3 is CASSESDSYNQPQHF. CDR3 bases: TGTGCCAGCAGTGAATCGGACAGTTACAATCAGCCCCAGCATTTT.

The rearrangement joins TRBV27 to TRBJ1-5; 9 bases map to TRBD1. CDR1 and CDR2 (germline): MNHEY, SMNVEV (reference sequence). J gave up 5 bases and V 5 bases, and 7 bases lay outside the gene matches. The CDR3 runs 15 residues. The DNA for the CDR3 is TGTGCCAGCAGTACGGGGACAGGGTATCATCAGCCCCAGCATTTT. Translation: CASSTGTGYHQPQHF.

The chain links TRBV29-1 to TRBJ2-2; no clear D. The V end lost 3 bases, the J end lost 1 base, and 9 bases lay between the germline ends. There are 14 residues in the CDR3. CDR1 is SQVTM, CDR2 ANQGSEA, per germline. The CDR3 nucleotides read TGCAGCGTTGAGGGGTGGGGGAACACCGGGGAGCTGTTTTTT. It is translated as CSVEGWGNTGELFF.

The gene calls are TRBV7-2 and TRBJ1-4; D is perhaps TRBD1 (5 bases). The CDR3 spans 16 residues. V dropped 2 bases and J dropped 4 bases, with 14 bases sitting between them. The V gene's germline CDR1 is SGHTA and CDR2 FQGNSA. The CDR3 region has the DNA TGTGCCAGCAGCTTATTAGGGGCTGCGCTTAATGAAAAACTGTTTTTT. This gives the protein CASSLLGAALNEKLFF.

The chain has TRBV6-5 and TRBJ2-3; no clear D gene. The CDR3 sequence is 13 residues long. Germline V gives CDR1 MNHEY, CDR2 SVGAGI. V shed 6 bases and J shed 8 bases, with 15 bases lying between them. The CDR3 sequence: CASRSTQTSTQYF. The CDR3 nucleotides read TGTGCCAGCAGATCGACTCAGACCAGTACGCAGTATTTT.

This clone was detected a few times. The chain uses TRBV9 and TRBJ1-2; unclear D gene. The germline CDR1 and CDR2 sequences are SGDLS and YYNGEE. Trimming stripped 1 base from V and 2 bases from J, with 0 bases between. The CDR3 runs to 11 residues. CDR3 protein: CASSVNYGYTF. The CDR3 DNA reads TGTGCCAGCAGCGTAAACTATGGCTACACCTTC.

The chain joins TRBV25-1 to TRBJ1-4, with TRBD1 matching over 9 bases. Germline trimming cut 8 bases from V and 7 bases from J; bases unmatched to any gene: 8. The CDR3 spans 14 residues. Germline values: CDR1 MGHDK, CDR2 SYGVNS. The CDR3, as DNA: TGTGCCAGCGGACCGGGACAGGGTGGTGAAAAACTGTTTTTT. Translated: CASGPGQGGEKLFF. Complete variable domain (other parts from reference TRBV25-1 and TRBJ1-4): EADIYQTPRYLVIGTGKKITLECSQTMGHDKMYWYQQDPGMELHLIHYSYGVNSTEKGDLSSESTVSRIRTEHFPLTLESARPSHTSQYLCASGPGQGGEKLFFGSGTQLSVL.

The CDR3 DNA reads TGTGCCAGCAGGGTGGGACATGTTTATGAGCAGTACTTC. This codes for CASRVGHVYEQYF. The chain is built from TRBV11-2 and TRBJ2-7, with D possibly being TRBD1 (6 bases). This CDR3 comprises 13 residues. Germline V lookup: CDR1 SGHAT, CDR2 FQNNGV. V dropped 6 bases and J dropped 7 bases, with 16 bases sitting between them.

With respect to this clone: An end of the junction does not agree with germline; a read error may underlie this. This chain uses TRBV25-1 with TRBJ1-2; 11 bases are a match to TRBD1. Germline V gene data show CDR1 as MGHDK and CDR2 as SYGVNS. The CDR3 covers 17 residues. The CDR3 loop reads CASSEGTGGMANYGYTF. For the CDR3, the DNA is TGTGCCAGCAGTGAAGGGACAGGGGGTATGGCTAATTATGGCTACACCTTC.

J is TRBJ2-3 and V is TRBV28; either TRBD1 or TRBD2 may fit D (6 bases each). In germline, CDR1 is MDHEN, CDR2 SYDVKM. There are 12 residues in the CDR3. Between the trimmed V and J ends, which lost 6 bases and 5 bases, there was a span of 9 bases. The CDR3 protein is CASREGGDTQYF. As DNA, the CDR3 is TGTGCCAGCAGGGAGGGGGGAGATACGCAGTATTTT. The variable domain in full, completed from reference TRBV28 and TRBJ2-3, reads DVKVTQSSRYLVKRTGEKVFLECVQDMDHENMFWYRQDPGLGLRLIYFSYDVKMKEKGDIPEGYSVSREKKERFSLILESASTNQTSMYLCASREGGDTQYFGPGTRLTVL.

This chain connects TRBV5-6 to TRBJ1-2, with 7 nucleotides matching TRBD1. V was clipped by 4 bases and J by 2 bases; unmatched bases: 8. The germline gives CDR1 SGHDT, CDR2 YYEEEE. The CDR3 extends over 15 amino acids. The CDR3 spells CASSLPGQMNYGYTF. CDR3 coding DNA: TGTGCCAGCAGCCTCCCGGGACAGATGAACTATGGCTACACCTTC.

V gene TRBV5-6 combines with J gene TRBJ2-1; the match to TRBD1 covers 9 bases. This CDR3 is built from 15 residues. Per the germline V gene, CDR1 is SGHDT and CDR2 is YYEEEE. The V gene end was trimmed by 4 bases and the J gene end by 6 bases; junction bases not matched to a gene: 8. As DNA, the CDR3 is TGTGCCAGCAGCCCGTGGGGGACAGGGTTCAATGAGCAGTTCTTC. It yields the protein CASSPWGTGFNEQFF.

This CDR3 reads CASSQDPATGSSYNEQFF. The CDR3 DNA sequence: TGCGCCAGCAGCCAAGATCCGGCGACTGGAAGCTCCTACAATGAGCAGTTCTTC. This rearrangement joins TRBV4-1 to TRBJ2-1; D is ambiguous. Trimming stripped 0 bases from V and 0 bases from J, with 15 bases between. CDR1 is MGHRA, CDR2 YSYEKL, per germline. The CDR3 is made up of 18 amino acids.

The gene calls are TRBV5-5 and TRBJ2-2; the D gene is possibly TRBD2 (7 bases). V dropped 3 bases and J dropped 4 bases, with 16 bases sitting between them. CDR1 SGHKS and CDR2 YYEKEE come from the germline V gene (reference sequence). This CDR3 comprises 16 residues. CDR3 region: CASSSGGSGVTGELFF. As DNA, the CDR3 is TGTGCCAGCAGCTCCGGGGGGTCAGGGGTCACCGGGGAGCTGTTTTTT.

This clone was found once. The gene calls are TRBV6-1 and TRBJ2-1; TRBD2 matches at 7 bases. Losses at the gene ends were 11 bases for V and 7 bases for J; bases not matched to a gene: 14. The CDR3 is made up of 14 amino acids. Germline V gene data show CDR1 as MNHNS and CDR2 as SASEGT. The CDR3 here is CASLKAGVNNEQFF. As DNA, the CDR3 is TGTGCCTCCCTTAAGGCGGGGGTTAATAATGAGCAGTTCTTC.

The genes are TRBV12-2 and TRBJ2-1; TRBD1 is the table's D call, not checked against the DNA. TRBV12-2 is an annotated pseudogene. The CDR3 has 13 residues. The CDR3 region has the DNA TGTGCAAGTCGCTTACAATCCTACAATGAGCAGTTCTTC. Encoded protein: CASRLQSYNEQFF.

The V gene is TRBV13, the J gene TRBJ2-7, with 10 positions matching TRBD1. Unmatched junction bases numbered 7, after V lost 5 bases and J lost 3 bases. There are 15 residues in the CDR3. The V gene's germline CDR1 is PRHDT and CDR2 FYEKMQ (reference sequence). The CDR3 loop is CASSPRDRGVYEQYF. The CDR3 coding sequence is TGTGCCAGCAGCCCCCGGGACAGGGGTGTCTACGAGCAGTACTTC.

The chain carries TRBV11-2 and TRBJ1-3; TRBD1 agrees at 7 bases. The CDR3 is 16 amino acids. V was pared by 5 bases and J by 4 bases, with 11 bases of the junction left unmatched. Germline-derived CDR1 and CDR2 are SGHAT and FQNNGV. The CDR3 loop is CASSLGDRVYGNTIYF. The DNA for the CDR3 is TGTGCCAGCAGCCTAGGAGACAGGGTTTACGGAAACACCATATATTTT.

This clone was seen a few times. J is TRBJ2-2 and V is TRBV6-5; tentative D call: TRBD2 (6 bases). Trimming left V 1 base short and J 5 bases short, with 11 bases between. CDR1 is MNHEY and CDR2 is SVGAGI in the germline V gene. This CDR3 is built from 15 residues. This chain's CDR3 is CASSYYSGETGELFF. CDR3 nucleotide sequence: TGTGCCAGCAGTTACTATTCGGGGGAGACCGGGGAGCTGTTTTTT.

V is TRBV11-1 and J is TRBJ2-3, with TRBD2 identical over 12 bases. CDR1 and CDR2 (germline): SGHAT, FQDESV (reference sequence). This CDR3 has 16 residues. V shed 5 bases and J 2 bases; nucleotides not matched to a gene: 5. This CDR3 reads CASSTRLAGATDTQYF. DNA of the CDR3: TGTGCCAGCAGCACGAGACTAGCGGGAGCCACAGATACGCAGTATTTT. The variable domain in full, completed from reference TRBV11-1 and TRBJ2-3, reads EAEVAQSPRYKITEKSQAVAFWCDPISGHATLYWYRQILGQGPELLVQFQDESVVDDSQLPKDRFSAERLKGVDSTLKIQPAELGDSAMYLCASSTRLAGATDTQYFGPGTRLTVL.

This clone has more than one count but fewer than ten. The CDR3 sequence: CASSLGPSGFLVEAFF. CDR3 nucleotide sequence: TGTGCCAGCAGCCTAGGGCCATCTGGGTTTTTGGTTGAAGCTTTCTTT. V is TRBV7-9 and J is TRBJ1-1; D unresolved. Germline-derived CDR1 and CDR2 are SEHNR and FQNEAQ (reference sequence). This CDR3 has 16 residues. The ends were cut back, 5 bases at V and 7 bases at J, with 23 bases in the middle.

V is TRBV9 and J is TRBJ1-2, with D possibly being TRBD1 (6 bases). CDR3 size: 16 residues. V lost 0 bases and J lost 0, with 12 bases in between. The germline CDR1 and CDR2 sequences are SGDLS and YYNGEE. For the CDR3, the DNA is TGTGCCAGCAGCGTAGAAGGGGGGGAGACTAACTATGGCTACACCTTC. This gives the protein CASSVEGGETNYGYTF.

This clone was found once. This sequence joins TRBV15 and TRBJ2-5; 10 bases map to TRBD1. Germline CDR1 is LNHNV and CDR2 is YYDKDF (reference sequence). V trimming: 5 bases; J trimming: 5 bases; junction bases outside the gene matches: 11. The CDR3 is 16 residues long. CDR3 loop: CATSLGQGVSKETQYF. CDR3 sequence (DNA): TGTGCCACCAGCCTCGGACAGGGGGTATCCAAGGAGACCCAGTACTTC.

The chain uses TRBV13 and TRBJ2-5; unclear D gene. From germline, CDR1 is PRHDT and CDR2 FYEKMQ (reference sequence). This CDR3 contains 16 residues. Trimming left V 4 bases short and J 4 bases short, with 19 bases between. CDR3 region: CASSSLLGQERETQYF. DNA for the CDR3: TGTGCCAGCAGCTCCCTGTTAGGTCAGGAACGAGAGACCCAGTACTTC.

This chain joins TRBV6-6 and TRBJ2-4; D is ambiguous. The CDR3 sequence is 15 residues long. V shed 5 bases and J shed 5 bases, with 16 bases lying between them. CDR1 MNHNY and CDR2 SVGAGI come from the germline V gene (reference sequence). The CDR3 nucleotides read TGTGCCAGCAGTCTGCCGGTGGGGTCCCAAAACATTCAGTACTTC. Its translation: CASSLPVGSQNIQYF.

This rearrangement joins TRBV19 to TRBJ2-3, with 12 bases aligning to TRBD1. V was pared by 4 bases and J by 5 bases, with 7 bases of the junction left unmatched. Per germline, CDR1 LNHDA and CDR2 SQIVND (reference sequence). The length of the CDR3 is 16 residues. The CDR3 here is CASSTLGQGAKDTQYF. CDR3 coding DNA: TGTGCCAGTAGTACTTTGGGACAGGGGGCAAAAGATACGCAGTATTTT.